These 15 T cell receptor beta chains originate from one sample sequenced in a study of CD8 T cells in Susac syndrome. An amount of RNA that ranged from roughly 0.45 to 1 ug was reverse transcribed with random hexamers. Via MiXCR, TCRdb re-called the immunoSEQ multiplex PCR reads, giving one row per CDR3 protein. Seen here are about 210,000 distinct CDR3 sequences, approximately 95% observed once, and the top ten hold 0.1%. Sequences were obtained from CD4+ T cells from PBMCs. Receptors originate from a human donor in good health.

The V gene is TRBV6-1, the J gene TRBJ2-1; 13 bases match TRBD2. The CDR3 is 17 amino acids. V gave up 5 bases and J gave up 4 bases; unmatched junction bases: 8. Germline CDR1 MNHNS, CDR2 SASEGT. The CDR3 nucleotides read TGTGCCAGCAGTACGTGGACTAGCGGGAGTACTTACAATGAGCAGTTCTTC. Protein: CASSTWTSGSTYNEQFF.

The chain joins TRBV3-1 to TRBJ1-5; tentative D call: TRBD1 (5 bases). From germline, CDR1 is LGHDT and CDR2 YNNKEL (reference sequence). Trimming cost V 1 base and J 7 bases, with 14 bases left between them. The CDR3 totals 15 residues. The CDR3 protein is CASSQGRSAGQPQHF. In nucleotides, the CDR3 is TGTGCCAGCAGCCAAGGACGCTCTGCAGGGCAGCCCCAGCATTTT.

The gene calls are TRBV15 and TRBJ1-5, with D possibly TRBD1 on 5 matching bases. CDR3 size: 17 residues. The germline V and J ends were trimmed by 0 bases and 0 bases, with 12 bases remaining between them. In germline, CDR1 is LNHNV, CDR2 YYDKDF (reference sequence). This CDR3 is CATSRDTQGYSNQPQHF. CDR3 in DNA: TGTGCCACCAGCAGAGATACCCAGGGTTATAGCAATCAGCCCCAGCATTTT. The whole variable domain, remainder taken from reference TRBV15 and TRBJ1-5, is DAMVIQNPRYQVTQFGKPVTLSCSQTLNHNVMYWYQQKSSQAPKLLFHYYDKDFNNEADTPDNFQSRRPNTSFCFLDIRSPGLGDTAMYLCATSRDTQGYSNQPQHFGDGTRLSIL.

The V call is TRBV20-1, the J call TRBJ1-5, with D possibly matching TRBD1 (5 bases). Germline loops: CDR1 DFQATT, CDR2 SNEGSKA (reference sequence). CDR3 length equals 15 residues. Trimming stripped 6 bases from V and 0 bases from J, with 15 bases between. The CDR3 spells CSALRGGNSNQPQHF. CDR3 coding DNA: TGCAGTGCACTCCGGGGGGGGAATAGCAATCAGCCCCAGCATTTT.

The CDR3 sequence: CASSLLWGNEQFF. CDR3 sequence (DNA): TGTGCCAGCAGTTTGTTGTGGGGCAATGAGCAGTTCTTC. V is TRBV12-3 or TRBV12-4 and J is TRBJ2-1; D ambiguous. V was trimmed by 3 bases and J by 6 bases, leaving 9 bases between them. This CDR3 comprises 13 residues.

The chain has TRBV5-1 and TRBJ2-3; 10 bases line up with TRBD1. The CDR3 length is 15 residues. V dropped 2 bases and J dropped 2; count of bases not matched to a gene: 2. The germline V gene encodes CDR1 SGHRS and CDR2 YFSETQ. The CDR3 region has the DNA TGCGCCAGCAGCTTAGGGACAGGGGACACAGATACGCAGTATTTT. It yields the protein CASSLGTGDTDTQYF.

CDR3 residues: CASSLAAQGRPMTGNEQFF. Here the CDR3 DNA reads TGCGCCAGCAGCTTGGCCGCGCAGGGTCGTCCGATGACTGGCAATGAGCAGTTCTTC. V usage is TRBV5-1 and J usage is TRBJ2-1; a weak D match, TRBD1 (5 bases). The length of the CDR3 is 19 residues. Trimming took off 0 bases at V and 6 bases at J, with 25 bases between the two ends. Germline lookup yields CDR1 SGHRS and CDR2 YFSETQ.

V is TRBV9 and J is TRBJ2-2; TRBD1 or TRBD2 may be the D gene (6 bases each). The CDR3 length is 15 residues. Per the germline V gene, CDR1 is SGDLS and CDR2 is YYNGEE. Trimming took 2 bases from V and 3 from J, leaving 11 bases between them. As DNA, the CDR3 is TGTGCCAGCAGCGTTTCAAGGGGGGACACCGGGGAGCTGTTTTTT. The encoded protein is CASSVSRGDTGELFF.

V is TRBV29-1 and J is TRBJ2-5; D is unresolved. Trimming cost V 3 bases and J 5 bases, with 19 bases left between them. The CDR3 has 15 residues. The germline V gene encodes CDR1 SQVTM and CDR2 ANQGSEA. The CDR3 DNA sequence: TGCAGCGTTGAGCCGCTGTCGGGTTTTCGGGAGACCCAGTACTTC. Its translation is CSVEPLSGFRETQYF.

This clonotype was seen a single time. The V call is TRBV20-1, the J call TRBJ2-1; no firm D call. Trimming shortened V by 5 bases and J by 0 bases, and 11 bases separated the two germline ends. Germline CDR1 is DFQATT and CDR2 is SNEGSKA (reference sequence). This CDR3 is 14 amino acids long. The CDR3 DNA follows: TGCAGTGCTTACGACATGAGCTCCTACAATGAGCAGTTCTTC. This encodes CSAYDMSSYNEQFF.

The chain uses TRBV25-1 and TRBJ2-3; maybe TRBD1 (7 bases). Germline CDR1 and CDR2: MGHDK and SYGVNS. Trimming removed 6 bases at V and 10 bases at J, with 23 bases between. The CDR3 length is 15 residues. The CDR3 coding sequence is TGTGCCAGCAGCTACGCGGGACAGCGAGAATATGCGCAGTATTTT. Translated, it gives CASSYAGQREYAQYF.

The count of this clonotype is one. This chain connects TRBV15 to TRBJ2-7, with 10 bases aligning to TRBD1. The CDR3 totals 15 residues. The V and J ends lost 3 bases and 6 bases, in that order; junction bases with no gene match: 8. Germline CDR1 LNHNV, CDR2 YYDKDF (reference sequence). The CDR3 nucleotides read TGTGCCACCAGCAGGACCGGGACAGGGGCTGGCGAGCAGTACTTC. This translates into CATSRTGTGAGEQYF.

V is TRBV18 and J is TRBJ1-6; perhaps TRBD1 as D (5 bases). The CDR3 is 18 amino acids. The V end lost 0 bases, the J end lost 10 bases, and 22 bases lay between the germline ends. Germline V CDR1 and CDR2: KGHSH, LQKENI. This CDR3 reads CASSPPGGSTGVRSPLHF. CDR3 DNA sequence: TGTGCCAGCTCACCACCCGGAGGCTCTACAGGTGTGCGATCACCCCTCCACTTT.

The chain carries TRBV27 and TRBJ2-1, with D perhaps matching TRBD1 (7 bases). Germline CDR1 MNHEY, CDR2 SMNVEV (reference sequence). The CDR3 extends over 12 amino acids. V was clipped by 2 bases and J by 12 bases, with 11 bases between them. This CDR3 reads CASSLGQGGQFF. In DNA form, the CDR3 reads TGTGCCAGCAGTTTAGGGCAGGGGGGGCAGTTCTTC.

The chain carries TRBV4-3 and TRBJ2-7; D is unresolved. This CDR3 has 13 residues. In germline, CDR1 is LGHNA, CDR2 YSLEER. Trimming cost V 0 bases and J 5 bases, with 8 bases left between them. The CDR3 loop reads CASSQELRDEQYF. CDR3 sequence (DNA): TGCGCCAGCAGCCAAGAATTACGCGACGAGCAGTACTTC.